Listed here are 25 T cell receptor beta chains from one sample, sequenced in a study of T cell changes during pregnancy in multiple sclerosis. The method was immunoSEQ multiplex PCR; TCRdb's version includes in-frame clones alone and lacks a portion of them. The profile shows just under 80,000 clones, around 93% of them singletons. Sequenced here: peripheral blood, sampled in the second trimester of pregnancy. These receptors came from a female donor in good health, enrolled as a control in a pregnancy study.

The rearrangement links TRBV5-5 to TRBJ2-5; 8 bases fit TRBD1. V gave up 0 bases and J gave up 1 base; unmatched junction bases: 8. CDR3 length: 17 amino acids. In germline, CDR1 is SGHKS, CDR2 YYEKEE (reference sequence). The CDR3 DNA reads TGTGCCAGCAGCTTGGCCTGGACAGGGATCGGCCAAGAGACCCAGTACTTC. Its translation: CASSLAWTGIGQETQYF. Combining the CDR3 with reference TRBV5-5 and TRBJ2-5 gives the whole variable domain DAGVTQSPTHLIKTRGQQVTLRCSPISGHKSVSWYQQVLGQGPQFIFQYYEKEERGRGNFPDRFSARQFPNYSSELNVNALLLGDSALYLCASSLAWTGIGQETQYFGPGTRLLVL.

The chain has TRBV7-9 and TRBJ1-3, with 8 positions matching TRBD1. Germline V lookup: CDR1 SEHNR, CDR2 FQNEAQ (reference sequence). Trimming removed 5 bases from V and 2 bases from J; junction bases left unmatched: 5. The CDR3 spans 15 residues. CDR3: CASSPGQAAGNTIYF. In DNA form, the CDR3 reads TGTGCCAGCAGCCCGGGACAGGCAGCTGGAAACACCATATATTTT.

Here the CDR3 reads CASSFKGGAYEQYF. CDR3 DNA sequence: TGTGCCAGCAGCTTTAAGGGGGGGGCCTACGAGCAGTACTTC. The genes are TRBV5-4 and TRBJ2-7, with D possibly TRBD2 on 7 matching bases. This CDR3 has 14 amino acids. V shed 2 bases and J shed 2 bases, with 11 bases lying between them. In germline, CDR1 is SGHNT, CDR2 YYREEE (reference sequence). Full variable domain (remainder filled in from reference TRBV5-4 and TRBJ2-7): ETGVTQSPTHLIKTRGQQVTLRCSSQSGHNTVSWYQQALGQGPQFIFQYYREEENGRGNFPPRFSGLQFPNYSSELNVNALELDDSALYLCASSFKGGAYEQYFGPGTRLTVT.

The rearrangement uses TRBV7-2 and TRBJ2-5; 8 bases are a match to TRBD2. The J segment lost 5 bases and the V segment lost 2 bases, leaving 7 bases of the junction unmatched. Germline-derived CDR1 and CDR2 are SGHTA and FQGNSA. The CDR3 covers 15 residues. The CDR3 sequence is CASSLNGGVHETQYF. CDR3 nucleotides: TGTGCCAGCAGCTTAAACGGGGGGGTTCACGAGACCCAGTACTTC.

Here the CDR3 DNA reads TGTGCCAGCAGCGTACCCCCCGGGACAGGGCGCGGCGCTAACTATGGCTACACCTTC. Encoded protein: CASSVPPGTGRGANYGYTF. The genes are TRBV7-9 and TRBJ1-2, with 9 bases matching TRBD1. Trimming at V came to 5 bases and at J to 0 bases, leaving 16 bases not matched to a gene. This CDR3 is built from 19 residues. Germline V CDR1 and CDR2: SEHNR, FQNEAQ (reference sequence).

The V call is TRBV6-6, the J call TRBJ1-1; no firm D call. Germline-derived CDR1 and CDR2 are MNHNY and SVGAGI (reference sequence). The CDR3 is 13 residues long. The V and J ends lost 5 bases and 2 bases respectively, with 9 bases between them. In nucleotides, the CDR3 is TGTGCCAGCAGTCCACGACAAAACACTGAAGCTTTCTTT. Amino acid sequence: CASSPRQNTEAFF.

The chain employs TRBV11-2 and TRBJ1-2; D possibly corresponds to TRBD1 (5 bases). The ends were cut back, 2 bases at V and 2 bases at J, with 9 bases in the middle. There are 14 residues in the CDR3. Per the germline V gene, CDR1 is SGHAT and CDR2 is FQNNGV. In DNA form, the CDR3 reads TGTGCCAGCAGCTTATCAGGGCGGAACTATGGCTACACCTTC. This sequence encodes CASSLSGRNYGYTF.

The rearrangement links TRBV7-2 to TRBJ2-1, with TRBD1 matching 8 bases. The CDR3 spans 15 residues. Trimming cost V 4 bases and J 3 bases; bases outside gene matches: 5. CDR1 and CDR2 from the germline V gene are SGHTA and FQGNSA. DNA of the CDR3: TGTGCCAGCAGCTCCGACGGACAGGGCTACAATGAGCAGTTCTTC. This translates into CASSSDGQGYNEQFF.

The chain is built from TRBV6-5 and TRBJ1-2; D is possibly TRBD1 (5 bases). The ends were cut back, 2 bases at V and 9 bases at J, with 13 bases in the middle. The CDR3 is made up of 13 amino acids. Per germline, CDR1 MNHEY and CDR2 SVGAGI. The CDR3 nucleotides are TGTGCCAGCAGTTACAGGCAGGGTCGGAGCTACACCTTC. This codes for CASSYRQGRSYTF.

The chain links TRBV6-5 to TRBJ2-5; a weak D match, TRBD1 (5 bases). The ends were cut back, 0 bases at V and 4 bases at J, with 9 bases in the middle. The CDR3 sequence is 14 residues long. CDR1 MNHEY and CDR2 SVGAGI come from the germline V gene. Here the CDR3 reads CASSYSRTTETQYF. The CDR3 coding sequence is TGTGCCAGCAGTTACTCAAGGACAACAGAGACCCAGTACTTC.

The CDR3 here is CASSQDLRELEPQHF. CDR3 nucleotide sequence: TGCGCCAGCAGCCAAGATCTCAGGGAATTGGAGCCCCAGCATTTT. The rearrangement uses TRBV4-3 and TRBJ1-5, with a possible D match to TRBD1 (5 bases). V was trimmed by 0 bases and J by 8 bases, leaving 14 bases between them. Germline-derived CDR1 and CDR2 are LGHNA and YSLEER. The CDR3 is 15 residues long.

The chain links TRBV30 to TRBJ1-5; D is ambiguous. The V end lost 0 bases, the J end lost 3 bases, and 6 bases lay between the germline ends. The CDR3 extends over 13 amino acids. The V gene's germline CDR1 is GTSNPN and CDR2 SVGIG (reference sequence). The CDR3 DNA reads as TGTGCCTGGAGTGTGAGAAACAATCAGCCCCAGCATTTT. Encoded protein: CAWSVRNNQPQHF.

This chain connects TRBV18 to TRBJ1-1; the match to TRBD1 covers 8 bases. The CDR3 contains 12 residues. Per the germline V gene, CDR1 is KGHSH and CDR2 is LQKENI. V shed 3 bases and J 8 bases; nucleotides not matched to a gene: 2. CDR3 bases: TGTGCCAGCTCACCGGGACAGGCCGAAGCTTTCTTT. This gives the protein CASSPGQAEAFF.

The CDR3 is CATSRLDRGYQPQHF. CDR3 nucleotide sequence: TGTGCCACCAGCAGACTCGACAGGGGGTATCAGCCCCAGCATTTT. The chain carries TRBV15 and TRBJ1-5, with 9 bases that match TRBD1. Germline V gene data show CDR1 as LNHNV and CDR2 as YYDKDF (reference sequence). The CDR3 is made up of 15 amino acids. Trimming took 2 bases from V and 5 from J; bases not matched to a gene: 4. The full variable domain, in which reference TRBV15 and TRBJ1-5 provide the parts outside the CDR3, is DAMVIQNPRYQVTQFGKPVTLSCSQTLNHNVMYWYQQKSSQAPKLLFHYYDKDFNNEADTPDNFQSRRPNTSFCFLDIRSPGLGDTAMYLCATSRLDRGYQPQHFGDGTRLSIL.

This clone has only one observation. As DNA, the CDR3 is TGCGCCAGCAGCCCGCTTGAACTAGCGGGGGGGATCGAAGCGCAGTATTTT. Encoded protein: CASSPLELAGGIEAQYF. V usage is TRBV4-1 and J usage is TRBJ2-3, with 13 bases aligning to TRBD2. The CDR3 is made up of 17 amino acids. V lost 4 bases, J lost 10 bases, and 14 bases stayed unmatched. Germline assignment: CDR1 MGHRA and CDR2 YSYEKL.

The J gene is TRBJ2-3, the V gene TRBV13, with a possible D match to TRBD2 (5 bases). The V gene lost 2 bases and the J gene lost 10 bases, with 13 bases spanning the gap. Germline loops: CDR1 PRHDT, CDR2 FYEKMQ (reference sequence). CDR3 size: 13 residues. The CDR3 coding sequence is TGTGCCAGCAGCTTACTTAGCGTGGCGGCGCAGTATTTT. Residues: CASSLLSVAAQYF.

This clone was found a few times. V gene TRBV6-4 combines with J gene TRBJ2-2; D is undetermined. V lost 3 bases, J lost 4 bases, and 6 bases lay in between. This CDR3 is 13 amino acids long. Germline V gene sequence: CDR1 MRHNA, CDR2 SNTAGT. CDR3 region: CASSDSTTGELFF. The CDR3 DNA is TGTGCCAGCAGTGATAGTACCACCGGGGAGCTGTTTTTT.

V usage is TRBV19 and J usage is TRBJ2-7; D possibly corresponds to TRBD1 (6 bases). V lost 4 bases, J lost 0 bases, and 13 bases lay in between. This CDR3 is 15 amino acids long. Germline assignment: CDR1 LNHDA and CDR2 SQIVND (reference sequence). CDR3 amino acids: CASSRGGQSSYEQYF. CDR3 coding DNA: TGTGCCAGTAGTAGAGGAGGACAGAGCTCCTACGAGCAGTACTTC. The full variable domain, completed using reference TRBV19 and TRBJ2-7, is DGGITQSPKYLFRKEGQNVTLSCEQNLNHDAMYWYRQDPGQGLRLIYYSQIVNDFQKGDIAEGYSVSREKKESFPLTVTSAQKNPTAFYLCASSRGGQSSYEQYFGPGTRLTVT.

The chain employs TRBV6-6 and TRBJ1-6, with 11 nucleotides matching TRBD1. There are 16 residues in the CDR3. Germline CDR1 is MNHNY and CDR2 is SVGAGI (reference sequence). Trimming cost V 6 bases and J 3 bases; bases outside gene matches: 4. CDR3 sequence reads: CASSRTGGLYNSPLHF. CDR3 DNA: TGTGCCAGCAGCCGGACAGGGGGCCTCTATAATTCACCCCTCCACTTT.

The chain carries TRBV7-3 and TRBJ1-1, with TRBD1 identical over 8 bases. Unmatched junction bases numbered 4, after V lost 5 bases and J lost 2 bases. CDR1 is SGHTA, CDR2 FQGTGA, per germline. The CDR3 totals 14 residues. In nucleotides, the CDR3 is TGTGCCAGCAGCATAGACAGGGGCAACACTGAAGCTTTCTTT. This codes for CASSIDRGNTEAFF.

The V gene is TRBV11-3, the J gene TRBJ1-2, with D unresolved. CDR3 length equals 15 residues. Germline loops: CDR1 SGHNT, CDR2 YENEEA. V was cut by 0 bases and J by 4 bases, with 12 bases left in between. The CDR3 sequence is CASSLDRRRSYGYTF. CDR3 DNA sequence: TGTGCCAGCAGCTTAGATCGACGGCGGAGCTATGGCTACACCTTC.

This rearrangement joins TRBV14 to TRBJ1-2; 8 nucleotides agree with TRBD1. The V gene's germline CDR1 is SGHDN and CDR2 FVKESK. V trimming: 4 bases; J trimming: 8 bases; junction bases outside the gene matches: 3. The CDR3 is made up of 12 amino acids. This CDR3 is CASSPTGVGYTF. The CDR3 DNA reads TGTGCCAGCAGCCCGACAGGGGTAGGCTACACCTTC. The full variable domain, completed using reference TRBV14 and TRBJ1-2, is EAGVTQFPSHSVIEKGQTVTLRCDPISGHDNLYWYRRVMGKEIKFLLHFVKESKQDESGMPNNRFLAERTGGTYSTLKVQPAELEDSGVYFCASSPTGVGYTFGSGTRLTVV.

V gene TRBV4-3 combines with J gene TRBJ2-1, with D unresolved. Germline CDR1 is LGHNA and CDR2 is YSLEER. Trimming took off 0 bases at V and 7 bases at J, with 10 bases between the two ends. The CDR3 sequence is 14 residues long. The CDR3 region is CASSQDRWANEQFF. In nucleotides, the CDR3 is TGCGCCAGCAGCCAAGATCGATGGGCGAATGAGCAGTTCTTC.

The chain's CDR3 is CASSPGTGRKVYF. DNA for the CDR3: TGTGCCAGCAGCCCAGGGACAGGGAGAAAGGTGTATTTT. This sequence joins TRBV7-2 and TRBJ2-3; 9 bases are a match to TRBD1. The junction had 11 bases not matched to a gene; V was cut back by 5 bases and J by 14 bases. The CDR3 is 13 residues long. CDR1 and CDR2 (germline): SGHTA, FQGNSA.

CDR3 bases: TGCAGCGTGGCCGGACAGGGGTTTAAGGGCTACACCTTC. Residues: CSVAGQGFKGYTF. The J gene is TRBJ1-2, the V gene TRBV29-1, with 9 bases fitting TRBD1. This CDR3 has 13 residues. V was clipped by 6 bases and J by 8 bases; unmatched bases: 10. Germline lookup yields CDR1 SQVTM and CDR2 ANQGSEA. The full variable domain, with the rest looked up from reference TRBV29-1 and TRBJ1-2, is SAVISQKPSRDICQRGTSLTIQCQVDSQVTMMFWYRQQPGQSLTLIATANQGSEATYESGFVIDKFPISRPNLTFSTLTVSNMSPEDSSIYLCSVAGQGFKGYTFGSGTRLTVV.